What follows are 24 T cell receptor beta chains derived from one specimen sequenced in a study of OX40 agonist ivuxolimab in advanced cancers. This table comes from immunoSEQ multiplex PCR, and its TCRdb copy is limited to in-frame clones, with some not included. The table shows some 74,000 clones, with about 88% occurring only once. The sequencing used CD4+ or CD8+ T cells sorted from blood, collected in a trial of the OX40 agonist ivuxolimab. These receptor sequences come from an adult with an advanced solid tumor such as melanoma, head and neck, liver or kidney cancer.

The CDR3 loop is CASSPPWTALDNEQFF. CDR3 DNA: TGTGCCAGCTCACCACCTTGGACGGCCCTCGACAATGAGCAGTTCTTC. V usage is TRBV18 and J usage is TRBJ2-1, with unresolved D. The germline CDR1 and CDR2 sequences are KGHSH and LQKENI. The length of the CDR3 is 16 residues. V dropped 0 bases and J dropped 5 bases, with 14 bases sitting between them.

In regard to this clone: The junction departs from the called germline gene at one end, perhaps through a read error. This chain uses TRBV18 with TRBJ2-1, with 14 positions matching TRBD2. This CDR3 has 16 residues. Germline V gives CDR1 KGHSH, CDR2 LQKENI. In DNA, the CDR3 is TGTGCCAGCTCATCTGGACTAGCGGGGGGATCCAATCAGCAGTTCTTC. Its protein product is CASSSGLAGGSNQQFF. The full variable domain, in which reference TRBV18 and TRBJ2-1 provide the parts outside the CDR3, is NAGVMQNPRHLVRRRGQEARLRCSPMKGHSHVYWYRQLPEEGLKFMVYLQKENIIDESGMPKERFSAEFPKEGPSILRIQQVVRGDSAAYFCASSSGLAGGSNQQFFGPGTRLTVL.

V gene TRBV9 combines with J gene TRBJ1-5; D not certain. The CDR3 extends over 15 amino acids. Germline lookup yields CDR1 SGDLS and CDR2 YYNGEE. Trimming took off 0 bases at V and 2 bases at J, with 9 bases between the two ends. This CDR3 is CASSVGDVGNQPQHF. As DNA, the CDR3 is TGTGCCAGCAGCGTAGGGGATGTGGGCAATCAGCCCCAGCATTTT.

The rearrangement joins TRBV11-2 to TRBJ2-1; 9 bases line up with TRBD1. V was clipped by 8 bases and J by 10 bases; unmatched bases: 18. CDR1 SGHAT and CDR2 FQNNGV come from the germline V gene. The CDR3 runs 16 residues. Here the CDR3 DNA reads TGTGCCAGCCGGGGGACCGGGACAGGGATCGGCGGGGAGCAGTTCTTC. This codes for CASRGTGTGIGGEQFF. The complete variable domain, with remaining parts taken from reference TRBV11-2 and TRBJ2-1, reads EAGVAQSPRYKIIEKRQSVAFWCNPISGHATLYWYQQILGQGPKLLIQFQNNGVVDDSQLPKDRFSAERLKGVDSTLKIQPAKLEDSAVYLCASRGTGTGIGGEQFFGPGTRLTVL.

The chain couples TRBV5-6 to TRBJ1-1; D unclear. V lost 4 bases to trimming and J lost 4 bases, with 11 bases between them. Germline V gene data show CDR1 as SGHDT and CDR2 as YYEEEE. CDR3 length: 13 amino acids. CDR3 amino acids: CASSGRMGTEAFF. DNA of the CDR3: TGTGCCAGCAGCGGACGGATGGGCACTGAAGCTTTCTTT. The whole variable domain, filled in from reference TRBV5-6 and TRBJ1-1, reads DAGVTQSPTHLIKTRGQQVTLRCSPKSGHDTVSWYQQALGQGPQFIFQYYEEEERQRGNFPDRFSGHQFPNYSSELNVNALLLGDSALYLCASSGRMGTEAFFGQGTRLTVV.

CDR3 sequence (DNA): TGTGCCAGCAGCCCCAGGACAGGAAGGTCCTACGAGCAGTACTTC. Translation: CASSPRTGRSYEQYF. This chain joins TRBV11-3 and TRBJ2-7; 7 bases fit TRBD1. Germline V lookup: CDR1 SGHNT, CDR2 YENEEA. CDR3 size: 15 residues. V lost 5 bases, J lost 1 base, and 8 bases stayed unmatched.

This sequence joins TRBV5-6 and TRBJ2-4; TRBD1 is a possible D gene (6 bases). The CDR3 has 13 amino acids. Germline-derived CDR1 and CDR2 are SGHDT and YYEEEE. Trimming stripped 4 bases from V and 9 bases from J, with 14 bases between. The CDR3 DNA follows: TGTGCCAGCAGCGGGTGGCGAGGGGGCATTCAGTACTTC. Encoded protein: CASSGWRGGIQYF.

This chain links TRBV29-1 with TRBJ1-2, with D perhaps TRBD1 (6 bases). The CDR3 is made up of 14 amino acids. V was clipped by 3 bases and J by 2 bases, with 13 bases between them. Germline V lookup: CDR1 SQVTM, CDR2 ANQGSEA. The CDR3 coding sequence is TGCAGCGTTGATGTGGGGGGCGCAAACTATGGCTACACCTTC. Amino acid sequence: CSVDVGGANYGYTF. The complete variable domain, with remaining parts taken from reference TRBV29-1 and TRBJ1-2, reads SAVISQKPSRDICQRGTSLTIQCQVDSQVTMMFWYRQQPGQSLTLIATANQGSEATYESGFVIDKFPISRPNLTFSTLTVSNMSPEDSSIYLCSVDVGGANYGYTFGSGTRLTVV.

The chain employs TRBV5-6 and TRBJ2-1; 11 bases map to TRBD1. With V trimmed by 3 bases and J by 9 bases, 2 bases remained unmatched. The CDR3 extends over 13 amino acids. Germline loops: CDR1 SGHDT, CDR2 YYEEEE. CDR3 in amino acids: CASSWTGGVEQFF. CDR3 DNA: TGTGCCAGCAGCTGGACAGGGGGCGTTGAGCAGTTCTTC.

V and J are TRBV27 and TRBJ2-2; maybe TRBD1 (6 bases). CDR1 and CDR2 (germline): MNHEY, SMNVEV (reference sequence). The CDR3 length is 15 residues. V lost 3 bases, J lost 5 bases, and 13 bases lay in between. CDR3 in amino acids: CASSFGRGGTGELFF. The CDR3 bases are TGTGCCAGCAGTTTTGGGAGAGGGGGAACCGGGGAGCTGTTTTTT.

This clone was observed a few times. The CDR3 DNA is TGTGCCAGCAGTTGGGACCAAACCTACGAGCAGTACTTC. Encoded protein: CASSWDQTYEQYF. The V and J genes are TRBV6-6 and TRBJ2-7, with D perhaps TRBD1 or TRBD2 (5 bases each). Per the germline V gene, CDR1 is MNHNY and CDR2 is SVGAGI (reference sequence). The CDR3 runs 13 residues. Between the trimmed V and J ends, which lost 4 bases and 2 bases, there was a span of 9 bases.

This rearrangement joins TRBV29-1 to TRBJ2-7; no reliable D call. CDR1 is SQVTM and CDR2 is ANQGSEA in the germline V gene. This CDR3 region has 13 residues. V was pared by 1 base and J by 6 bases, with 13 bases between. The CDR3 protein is CSVEGSRNVEQYF. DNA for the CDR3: TGCAGCGTTGAAGGGAGCAGGAACGTCGAGCAGTACTTC.

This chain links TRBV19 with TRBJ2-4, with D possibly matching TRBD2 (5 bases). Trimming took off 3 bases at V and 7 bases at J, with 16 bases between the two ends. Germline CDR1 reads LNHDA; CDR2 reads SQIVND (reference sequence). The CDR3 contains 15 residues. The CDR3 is CASSIGVAMGNIQYF. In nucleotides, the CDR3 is TGTGCCAGTAGTATCGGGGTGGCCATGGGGAACATTCAGTACTTC.

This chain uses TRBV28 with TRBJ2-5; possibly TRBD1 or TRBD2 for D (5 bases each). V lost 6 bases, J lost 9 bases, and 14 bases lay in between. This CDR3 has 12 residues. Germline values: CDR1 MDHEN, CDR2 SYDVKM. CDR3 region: CASRGRPGAQYF. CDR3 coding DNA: TGTGCCAGCAGGGGACGGCCCGGAGCCCAGTACTTC.

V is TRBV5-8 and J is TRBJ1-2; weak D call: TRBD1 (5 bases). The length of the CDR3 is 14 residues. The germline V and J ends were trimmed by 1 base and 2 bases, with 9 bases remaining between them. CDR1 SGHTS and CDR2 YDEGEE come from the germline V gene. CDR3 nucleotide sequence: TGTGCCAGCAGCTTGTATGGGACCAACTATGGCTACACCTTC. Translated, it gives CASSLYGTNYGYTF.

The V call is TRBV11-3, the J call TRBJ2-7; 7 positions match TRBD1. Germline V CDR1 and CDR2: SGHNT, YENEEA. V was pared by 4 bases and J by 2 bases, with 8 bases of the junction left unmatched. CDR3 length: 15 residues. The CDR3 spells CASSSGTEPPYEQYF. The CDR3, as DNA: TGTGCCAGCAGCTCCGGGACAGAGCCTCCCTACGAGCAGTACTTC.

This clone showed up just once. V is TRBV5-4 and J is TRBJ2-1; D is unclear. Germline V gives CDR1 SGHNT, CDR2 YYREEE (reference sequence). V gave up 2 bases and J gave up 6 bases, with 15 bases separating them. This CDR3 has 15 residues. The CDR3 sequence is CASSFNNGPTNEQFF. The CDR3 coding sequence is TGTGCCAGCAGCTTTAACAATGGGCCTACCAATGAGCAGTTCTTC.

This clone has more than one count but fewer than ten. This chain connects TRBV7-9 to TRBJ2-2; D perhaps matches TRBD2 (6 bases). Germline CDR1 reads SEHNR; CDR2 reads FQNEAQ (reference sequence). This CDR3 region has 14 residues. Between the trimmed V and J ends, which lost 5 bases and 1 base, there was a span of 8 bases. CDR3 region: CASSTGVNTGELFF. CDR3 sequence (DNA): TGTGCCAGCAGCACGGGGGTGAACACCGGGGAGCTGTTTTTT.

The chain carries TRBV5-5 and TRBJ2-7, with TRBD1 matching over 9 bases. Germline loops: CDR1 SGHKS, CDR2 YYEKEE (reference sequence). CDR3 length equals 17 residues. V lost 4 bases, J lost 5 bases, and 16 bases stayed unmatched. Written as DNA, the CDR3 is TGTGCCAGCAGCCACATTTCGGGGACAGGGATAGGGGACGAGCAGTACTTC. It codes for CASSHISGTGIGDEQYF.

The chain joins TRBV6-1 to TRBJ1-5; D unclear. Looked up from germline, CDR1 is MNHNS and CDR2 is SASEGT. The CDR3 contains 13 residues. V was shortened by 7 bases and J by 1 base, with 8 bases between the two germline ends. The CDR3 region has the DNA TGTGCCAGCAAAGCCGGAAGCAATCAGCCCCAGCATTTT. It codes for CASKAGSNQPQHF.

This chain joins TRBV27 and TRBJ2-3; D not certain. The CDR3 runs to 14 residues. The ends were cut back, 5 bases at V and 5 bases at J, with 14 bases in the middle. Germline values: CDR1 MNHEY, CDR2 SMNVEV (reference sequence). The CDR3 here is CASSIGPKGDTQYF. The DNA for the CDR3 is TGTGCCAGCAGTATCGGACCAAAAGGAGATACGCAGTATTTT.

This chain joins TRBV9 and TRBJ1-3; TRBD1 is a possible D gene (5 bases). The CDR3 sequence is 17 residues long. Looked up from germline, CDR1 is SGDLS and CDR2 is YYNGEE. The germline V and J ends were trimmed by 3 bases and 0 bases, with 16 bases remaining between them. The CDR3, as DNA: TGTGCCAGCAGCGGGGGCGAAGGGTCCTTCTCTGGAAACACCATATATTTT. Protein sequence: CASSGGEGSFSGNTIYF.

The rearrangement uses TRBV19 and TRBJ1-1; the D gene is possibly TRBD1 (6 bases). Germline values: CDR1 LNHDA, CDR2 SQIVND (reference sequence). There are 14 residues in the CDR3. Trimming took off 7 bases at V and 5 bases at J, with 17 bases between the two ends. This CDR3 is CASTQQGPRTEAFF. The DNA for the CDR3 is TGTGCCAGTACCCAACAGGGACCCCGAACTGAAGCTTTCTTT.

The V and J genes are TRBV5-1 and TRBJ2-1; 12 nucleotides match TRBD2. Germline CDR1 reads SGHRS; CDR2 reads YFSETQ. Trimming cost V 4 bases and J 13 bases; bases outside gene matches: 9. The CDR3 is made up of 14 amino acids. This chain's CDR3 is CASSPETSGRIQFF. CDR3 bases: TGCGCCAGCAGCCCCGAGACTAGCGGGAGAATCCAGTTCTTC.